This T cell receptor beta chain was obtained from a study of blood T cell repertoires in COVID-19. Trimming removed 5 bases from V and 2 bases from J, with 8 bases in between. The CDR3 covers 13 residues. The germline gives CDR1 MNHEY, CDR2 SMNVEV (reference sequence). Measured with immunoSEQ multiplex PCR; TCRdb has only the in-frame clones, and not every one. Of some 26,000 clones in the sample, 88% were seen once. This clonotype was obtained from a woman aged 50 to 65 with active COVID-19. The sample consisted of peripheral blood. The chain is built from TRBV27 and TRBJ2-3; D not certain. The CDR3 DNA follows: TGTGCCAGCAGTACGAGGAACACAGATACGCAGTATTTT. This sequence encodes CASSTRNTDTQYF.